This TCR beta chain emerged from a study of blood T cell repertoires in COVID-19. This table comes from immunoSEQ multiplex PCR, and its TCRdb copy is limited to in-frame clones, with some not included. The data show 250,000 to 300,000 clones, over 75% seen once. V lost 1 base to trimming and J lost 0 bases; unmatched junction nucleotides: 9. Looked up from germline, CDR1 is SGHVS and CDR2 is FNYEAQ. CDR3 length equals 17 residues. The sequencing sample was made of peripheral blood. The TCR was taken from a woman aged 55-75 years with acute or convalescent COVID-19. The V call is TRBV7-6, the J call TRBJ2-7; TRBD2 matches at 7 bases. CDR3 coding DNA: TGTGCCAGCAGCTTAGTTGGTAGCGGGTTCGACTCCTACGAGCAGTACTTC. This encodes CASSLVGSGFDSYEQYF.